This is a list of T cell receptor beta chains from one sample in a study of identical twins' blood T cells. One entry per CDR3 protein, called by TCRdb with MiXCR from the 5' RACE reads. The sample lists roughly 340,000 distinct CDR3 sequences; under 30% were seen once. Sequenced input: PBMCs. The receptor source for this set is a woman aged 18-55 years in good health. CDR3s include the opening cysteine and the closing phenylalanine or tryptophan. Each record gives: D gene, CDR3 length, V gene, clone size, J gene, CDR3 protein, CDR3 DNA. D genes are given only for firm matches. Expanded clones are given a class, and other clones once, few, many or no size at all.

TRBD1	14	TRBV19	-	TRBJ1-2	CASSEGQRTTSYTF	TGTGCCAGTAGTGAGGGACAGAGAACGACCAGCTACACCTTC
-	13	TRBV24-1	few	TRBJ2-2	CATSDLGGRELFF	TGTGCCACCAGTGATTTAGGGGGACGGGAGCTGTTTTTT
TRBD1	15	TRBV11-2	few	TRBJ2-7	CASSFPGQVPYEQYF	TGTGCCAGCAGCTTTCCAGGACAGGTGCCCTACGAGCAGTACTTC
-	15	TRBV6-5	many	TRBJ1-5	CASSYSPGTNQPQHF	TGTGCCAGCAGTTACAGTCCGGGTACCAATCAGCCCCAGCATTTT
TRBD1	14	TRBV7-9	-	TRBJ2-7	CASSLMTGTYEQYF	TGTGCCAGCAGCTTAATGACAGGGACCTACGAGCAGTACTTC
TRBD1	14	TRBV25-1	few	TRBJ1-2	CASSNSGQNYGYTF	TGTGCCAGCAGTAACTCGGGACAGAACTATGGCTACACCTTC
-	12	TRBV7-2	many	TRBJ2-7	CASRATSSEQYF	TGTGCCAGCAGGGCTACTAGCTCCGAGCAGTACTTC
TRBD1	12	TRBV12-3/TRBV12-4	-	TRBJ1-1	CVSRDRDSEAFF	TGTGTCAGCAGAGACCGGGACAGCGAAGCTTTCTTT
TRBD2	17	TRBV7-2	many	TRBJ2-3	CASSLSSGLSRGDTQYF	TGTGCCAGCAGCTTATCTAGCGGCCTTTCCCGGGGAGATACGCAGTATTTT
-	15	TRBV13	few	TRBJ1-1	CASSLGGIMNTEAFF	TGTGCCAGCAGCTTAGGAGGGATAATGAACACTGAAGCTTTCTTT
-	16	TRBV10-3	-	TRBJ1-5	CAISGDGGRGGQPQHF	TGTGCCATCAGTGGGGACGGGGGGAGAGGGGGTCAGCCCCAGCATTTT
-	12	TRBV10-3	-	TRBJ2-1	CAISLTAREQFF	TGTGCCATCAGTCTGACAGCTCGGGAGCAGTTCTTC
-	13	TRBV29-1	many	TRBJ1-1	CSVESGGGTEAFF	TGCAGCGTTGAATCGGGGGGAGGTACTGAAGCTTTCTTT
TRBD1	14	TRBV27	many	TRBJ1-1	CASSHSRDRVGAFF	TGTGCCAGCAGCCACTCCCGGGACAGGGTAGGCGCTTTCTTT
TRBD2	17	TRBV10-3	-	TRBJ2-2	CAISESSRGGMSGELFF	TGTGCCATCAGTGAGTCATCGCGGGGGGGCATGAGCGGGGAGCTGTTTTTT
-	17	TRBV6-1	-	TRBJ1-2	CASSGPPGHPQTDGYTF	TGTGCCAGCAGTGGACCTCCCGGACACCCGCAAACTGATGGCTACACCTTC
-	15	TRBV29-1	many	TRBJ1-5	CSVADGLLGNQPQHF	TGCAGCGTTGCCGACGGACTCCTTGGCAATCAGCCCCAGCATTTT